What follows are 29 T cell receptor beta chains derived from one specimen sequenced in a study of cytomegalovirus exposure and HLA in healthy donors. Produced via immunoSEQ multiplex PCR; TCRdb's table is partial and in-frame only. This table has 120,000 or so clones, about 90% appearing once. The sequenced material came from PBMCs. These receptors were collected from a woman aged 18-29 years in good health and CMV-seronegative.

The chain carries TRBV14 and TRBJ2-1; 7 bases match TRBD1. This CDR3 contains 15 residues. Trimming took 4 bases from V and 2 from J; bases not matched to a gene: 5. From germline, CDR1 is SGHDN and CDR2 FVKESK. The CDR3 region is CASSPPGTAYNEQFF. CDR3 sequence (DNA): TGTGCCAGCAGCCCACCCGGGACAGCCTACAATGAGCAGTTCTTC.

The chain has TRBV5-6 and TRBJ1-2, with D possibly TRBD1 on 6 matching bases. The CDR3 loop spans 13 amino acids. Trimming left V 5 bases short and J 2 bases short, with 10 bases between. Germline V gene lookup returns CDR1 SGHDT and CDR2 YYEEEE. CDR3 DNA sequence: TGTGCCAGCAGGGGAGGGGGGAACTATGGCTACACCTTC. Encoded protein: CASRGGGNYGYTF.

The rearrangement links TRBV19 to TRBJ2-1; maybe TRBD2 (5 bases). V shed 5 bases and J shed 6 bases, with 17 bases lying between them. Germline CDR1 is LNHDA and CDR2 is SQIVND (reference sequence). There are 15 residues in the CDR3. CDR3 nucleotide sequence: TGTGCCAGTAGTTTGAGCGGTTTCGGGCTCAATGAGCAGTTCTTC. This codes for CASSLSGFGLNEQFF.

The count of this clone is one. The rearrangement uses TRBV21-1 and TRBJ2-5; TRBD1, as called in the table, went unchecked against the DNA. TRBV21-1 is a known pseudogene. This CDR3 is built from 18 residues. This chain's CDR3 is CASSKEIFRQGMEETQYF. The CDR3 bases are TGTGCCAGCAGCAAAGAAATATTCCGACAGGGGATGGAAGAGACCCAGTACTTC.

The genes are TRBV28 and TRBJ2-6; 7 nucleotides align to TRBD1. Unmatched junction bases numbered 2, after V lost 6 bases and J lost 0 bases. This CDR3 comprises 15 residues. CDR1 is MDHEN and CDR2 is SYDVKM in the germline V gene. The chain's CDR3 is CASSHRGSGANVLTF. DNA of the CDR3: TGTGCCAGCAGCCACAGGGGCTCTGGGGCCAACGTCCTGACTTTC.

V and J are TRBV30 and TRBJ2-7; D not resolved. Between the trimmed V and J ends, which lost 0 bases and 7 bases, there was a span of 13 bases. Germline CDR1 reads GTSNPN; CDR2 reads SVGIG (reference sequence). The CDR3 is made up of 13 amino acids. As DNA, the CDR3 is TGTGCCTGGAGTGTAATGGCCCGAGGAGAGCAGTACTTC. This translates into CAWSVMARGEQYF.

The chain carries TRBV9 and TRBJ2-7; 10 bases are shared with TRBD1. The germline V gene encodes CDR1 SGDLS and CDR2 YYNGEE. The CDR3 extends over 15 amino acids. With V trimmed by 2 bases and J by 4 bases, 6 bases remained unmatched. CDR3 sequence: CASSVTGGGIYEQYF. DNA of the CDR3: TGTGCCAGCAGCGTGACAGGGGGCGGCATATACGAGCAGTACTTC.

The chain is built from TRBV9 and TRBJ2-6; unclear D gene. CDR1 and CDR2 from the germline V gene are SGDLS and YYNGEE. Trimming shortened V by 3 bases and J by 2 bases, and 3 bases separated the two germline ends. The CDR3 is 13 amino acids. The CDR3 bases are TGTGCCAGCAGCGAGCCTGGGGCCAACGTCCTGACTTTC. Translating it yields CASSEPGANVLTF.

The CDR3: CASSLAGLGLTKNIQYF. CDR3 DNA: TGTGCCAGCAGCTTAGCAGGACTGGGACTCACCAAAAACATTCAGTACTTC. The chain employs TRBV7-9 and TRBJ2-4; TRBD2 is a possible D gene (6 bases). V was trimmed by 0 bases and J by 2 bases, leaving 14 bases between them. CDR3 length: 17 residues. Germline V gene data show CDR1 as SEHNR and CDR2 as FQNEAQ (reference sequence).

The V and J genes are TRBV25-1 and TRBJ2-5; tentatively, D is TRBD1 (6 bases). Germline V gene sequence: CDR1 MGHDK, CDR2 SYGVNS. The ends were cut back, 2 bases at V and 5 bases at J, with 15 bases in the middle. CDR3 length: 15 residues. The CDR3 nucleotides are TGTGCCAGCAGTGAAATTGTAGGACAGTCGGAGACCCAGTACTTC. It encodes CASSEIVGQSETQYF. Filled out from reference TRBV25-1 and TRBJ2-5, the complete variable domain reads EADIYQTPRYLVIGTGKKITLECSQTMGHDKMYWYQQDPGMELHLIHYSYGVNSTEKGDLSSESTVSRIRTEHFPLTLESARPSHTSQYLCASSEIVGQSETQYFGPGTRLLVL.

This clone appeared a single time. Other DNA sequences from this sample encode an identical CDR3 as well. V gene TRBV5-6 combines with J gene TRBJ2-7; 8 positions match TRBD1. The CDR3 runs 12 residues. Trimming at V came to 5 bases and at J to 5 bases, leaving 3 bases not matched to a gene. The germline CDR1 and CDR2 sequences are SGHDT and YYEEEE. CDR3 nucleotide sequence: TGTGCCAGCAGTCCGGACAGGGACGAGCAGTACTTC. It encodes CASSPDRDEQYF.

The chain employs TRBV28 and TRBJ1-5; D remains ambiguous. Trimming stripped 2 bases from V and 2 bases from J, with 10 bases between. The CDR3 loop spans 15 amino acids. Germline-derived CDR1 and CDR2 are MDHEN and SYDVKM. The CDR3 spells CASSLAGIGNQPQHF. The CDR3 DNA reads as TGTGCCAGCAGTTTAGCCGGGATTGGCAATCAGCCCCAGCATTTT. Drawing the rest from reference TRBV28 and TRBJ1-5, the complete variable domain is DVKVTQSSRYLVKRTGEKVFLECVQDMDHENMFWYRQDPGLGLRLIYFSYDVKMKEKGDIPEGYSVSREKKERFSLILESASTNQTSMYLCASSLAGIGNQPQHFGDGTRLSIL.

The chain links TRBV4-1 to TRBJ2-1; TRBD1 matches at 8 bases. This CDR3 has 16 residues. V dropped 3 bases and J dropped 5; count of bases not matched to a gene: 9. The V gene's germline CDR1 is MGHRA and CDR2 YSYEKL. CDR3: CASSQTGTGGNNEQFF. CDR3 in DNA: TGCGCCAGCAGCCAGACCGGGACAGGCGGGAACAATGAGCAGTTCTTC.

V usage is TRBV4-2 and J usage is TRBJ2-3; 7 nucleotides match TRBD1. Trimming cost V 1 base and J 6 bases; bases outside gene matches: 16. Germline values: CDR1 LGHNA, CDR2 YNFKEQ. The CDR3 consists of 18 residues. This chain's CDR3 is CASSQAISGQALWDTQYF. CDR3 DNA: TGTGCCAGCAGCCAAGCGATTTCAGGACAGGCGCTATGGGATACGCAGTATTTT.

The DNA for the CDR3 is TGTGCCAGCAGCTTACAGGGGGCGAGCACTGAAGCTTTCTTT. It encodes CASSLQGASTEAFF. V gene TRBV5-5 combines with J gene TRBJ1-1, with 9 bases aligning to TRBD1. V was pared by 2 bases and J by 4 bases, with 3 bases of the junction left unmatched. The length of the CDR3 is 14 residues. CDR1 is SGHKS and CDR2 is YYEKEE in the germline V gene (reference sequence).

Details on this clone: Different DNA sequences within this sample yield the same CDR3. The chain recombines TRBV28 with TRBJ2-1; TRBD2 matches at 7 bases. The CDR3 consists of 14 residues. The V and J ends lost 2 bases and 6 bases, in that order; junction bases with no gene match: 4. The V gene's germline CDR1 is MDHEN and CDR2 SYDVKM. The CDR3 sequence is CASSLAGGSNEQFF. The CDR3 nucleotides are TGTGCCAGCAGTTTAGCGGGCGGGAGCAATGAGCAGTTCTTC.

The gene calls are TRBV28 and TRBJ1-6, with D hard to call. V dropped 5 bases and J dropped 7 bases, with 12 bases sitting between them. This CDR3 has 14 amino acids. Germline assignment: CDR1 MDHEN and CDR2 SYDVKM. The CDR3 loop is CASSPYRPNSPLHF. CDR3 in DNA: TGTGCCAGCAGTCCCTACAGACCAAATTCACCCCTCCACTTT.

The chain links TRBV11-2 to TRBJ2-1; D gene ambiguous. Germline V CDR1 and CDR2: SGHAT, FQNNGV. The germline V and J ends were trimmed by 2 bases and 11 bases, with 19 bases remaining between them. This CDR3 has 15 amino acids. The CDR3 here is CASSLCGVHHEKQFF. In nucleotides, the CDR3 is TGTGCCAGCAGCTTATGCGGCGTACACCACGAAAAGCAGTTCTTC.

The chain has TRBV2 and TRBJ2-5; the D gene is possibly TRBD1 (6 bases). The V gene lost 6 bases and the J gene lost 5 bases, with 16 bases spanning the gap. The CDR3 is 14 residues long. Germline V gene data show CDR1 as SNHLY and CDR2 as FYNNEI. The CDR3 region is CASSPQGMWETQYF. Here the CDR3 DNA reads TGTGCCAGCAGCCCACAGGGTATGTGGGAGACCCAGTACTTC.

The chain employs TRBV12-5 and TRBJ2-3; 7 bases match TRBD2. Looked up from germline, CDR1 is LGHNT and CDR2 is FRNRAP. V was pared by 4 bases and J by 0 bases, with 1 base of the junction left unmatched. This CDR3 contains 14 residues. The CDR3 sequence is CASGWRESTDTQYF. For the CDR3, the DNA is TGTGCTAGTGGTTGGCGGGAGAGCACAGATACGCAGTATTTT. Supplemented by reference TRBV12-5 and TRBJ2-3, the full variable domain reads DARVTQTPRHKVTEMGQEVTMRCQPILGHNTVFWYRQTMMQGLELLAYFRNRAPLDDSGMPKDRFSAEMPDATLATLKIQPSEPRDSAVYFCASGWRESTDTQYFGPGTRLTVL.

CDR3 protein: CASSTEYQETQYF. The DNA for the CDR3 is TGCGCCAGCAGCACAGAGTACCAAGAGACCCAGTACTTC. The rearrangement uses TRBV5-1 and TRBJ2-5; D not resolved. Deletions cut 4 bases from V and 0 bases from J, with 7 bases between. Germline V gene data show CDR1 as SGHRS and CDR2 as YFSETQ. The CDR3 consists of 13 residues.

V usage is TRBV5-4 and J usage is TRBJ1-6; D gene uncertain. The germline V gene has CDR1 SGHNT and CDR2 YYREEE (reference sequence). Trimming took 0 bases from V and 8 from J, leaving 15 bases between them. The CDR3 consists of 16 residues. CDR3: CASSLVTGPRDSPLHF. For the CDR3, the DNA is TGTGCCAGCAGCTTGGTGACTGGTCCACGGGATTCACCCCTCCACTTT.

The gene calls are TRBV11-2 and TRBJ2-3; TRBD1 might be the D (5 bases). The V end was cut by 2 bases, the J end by 6 bases, with 15 bases between. CDR1 SGHAT and CDR2 FQNNGV come from the germline V gene. The CDR3 is 15 amino acids. CDR3 sequence reads: CASSLSFRGWDTQYF. The DNA of the CDR3 is TGTGCCAGCAGCTTATCGTTTAGGGGTTGGGATACGCAGTATTTT.

The rearrangement uses TRBV6-1 and TRBJ2-5; 11 bases map to TRBD2. The V gene's germline CDR1 is MNHNS and CDR2 SASEGT. Losses at the gene ends were 3 bases for V and 4 bases for J; bases not matched to a gene: 4. The CDR3 has 15 amino acids. The CDR3 reads CASSEGSGGAETQYF. The CDR3 bases are TGTGCCAGCAGTGAGGGTAGCGGGGGGGCAGAGACCCAGTACTTC.

This chain uses TRBV27 with TRBJ1-5; D is ambiguous. The germline V gene has CDR1 MNHEY and CDR2 SMNVEV (reference sequence). V was shortened by 2 bases and J by 0 bases, with 8 bases between the two germline ends. The CDR3 is made up of 15 amino acids. Written as DNA, the CDR3 is TGTGCCAGCAGTTTAAATCCAGATAGCAATCAGCCCCAGCATTTT. It is translated as CASSLNPDSNQPQHF.

The chain joins TRBV6-6 to TRBJ2-7; the match to TRBD1 covers 7 bases. Germline values: CDR1 MNHNY, CDR2 SVGAGI (reference sequence). Trimming at V came to 7 bases and at J to 1 base, leaving 7 bases not matched to a gene. The CDR3 spans 14 residues. CDR3 residues: CASTATGMSYEQYF. CDR3 coding DNA: TGTGCCAGCACCGCGACAGGGATGTCCTACGAGCAGTACTTC.

The gene calls are TRBV13 and TRBJ1-1; D not resolved. V lost 0 bases to trimming and J lost 1 base, with 6 bases between them. CDR3 size: 14 residues. CDR1 is PRHDT, CDR2 FYEKMQ, per germline (reference sequence). The CDR3 DNA sequence: TGTGCCAGCAGCTTAGGCCCAGGGAACACTGAAGCTTTCTTT. Its protein product is CASSLGPGNTEAFF.

J is TRBJ1-2 and V is TRBV28, with TRBD1 matching 8 bases. Germline trimming cut 6 bases from V and 1 base from J; bases unmatched to any gene: 4. Germline CDR1 and CDR2: MDHEN and SYDVKM. The CDR3 runs to 14 residues. CDR3 protein: CASRGTGYNYGYTF. The CDR3 DNA sequence: TGTGCCAGCAGGGGGACAGGCTATAACTATGGCTACACCTTC.

The V and J genes are TRBV30 and TRBJ2-2; TRBD2 agrees at 7 bases. The CDR3 contains 16 residues. Germline CDR1 and CDR2: GTSNPN and SVGIG (reference sequence). Trimming took 0 bases from V and 4 from J; bases not matched to a gene: 8. The CDR3 is CAWSVLERGGTGELFF. The DNA of the CDR3 is TGTGCCTGGAGTGTATTGGAGCGGGGAGGCACCGGGGAGCTGTTTTTT. The full variable domain, in which reference TRBV30 and TRBJ2-2 provide the parts outside the CDR3, is SQTIHQWPATLVQPVGSPLSLECTVEGTSNPNLYWYRQAAGRGLQLLFYSVGIGQISSEVPQNLSASRPQDRQFILSSKKLLLSDSGFYLCAWSVLERGGTGELFFGEGSRLTVL.